A selection of T cell receptor beta chains follows, all from one sample in a study of radiation and T cells in renal cell carcinoma. Profiling relied on immunoSEQ multiplex PCR, and the TCRdb table lists in-frame clones only, not all of them. The sample has about 140,000 clones, 75% to 90% seen once. The sample here was blood, taken from a patient whose treatment included radiotherapy and nephrectomy. The receptors here all came from a woman aged 45 to 65 with renal cell carcinoma. CDR3s include the opening cysteine and the closing phenylalanine or tryptophan. A D gene is named only where the DNA matches it firmly. Clone size is shown for a subset of rows, as once, few, many or a class of expanded clone.

CDR3 length: 16
V gene: TRBV9
clone size: -
J gene: TRBJ1-6
D gene: -
CDR3 DNA: TGTGCCAGCAGCCCCTACCGGGACGGAGAAAATTCACCCCTCCACTTT
CDR3 protein: CASSPYRDGENSPLHF

CDR3 length: 15
V gene: TRBV5-5
clone size: -
J gene: TRBJ1-5
D gene: TRBD1
CDR3 DNA: TGTGCCAGCAGCTTGGCAGGGGGAAACAATCAGCCCCAGCATTTT
CDR3 protein: CASSLAGGNNQPQHF

CDR3 length: 15
V gene: TRBV27
clone size: -
J gene: TRBJ1-2
D gene: -
CDR3 DNA: TGTGCCAGCAGTCTTGACGGTCAAAACTCCTATGGCTACACCTTC
CDR3 protein: CASSLDGQNSYGYTF

CDR3 length: 13
V gene: TRBV30
clone size: once
J gene: TRBJ2-5
D gene: -
CDR3 DNA: TGTGCCTGGAGTTCAGGGGAAGGTCGCGCCCAGTACTTC
CDR3 protein: CAWSSGEGRAQYF

CDR3 length: 16
V gene: TRBV5-1
clone size: -
J gene: TRBJ1-5
D gene: -
CDR3 DNA: TGCGCCAGCAGCTTGGCAGGGGCGGATAGCAATCAGCCCCAGCATTTT
CDR3 protein: CASSLAGADSNQPQHF

CDR3 length: 16
V gene: TRBV19
clone size: -
J gene: TRBJ2-1
D gene: -
CDR3 DNA: TGTGCCAGTAAGCGTTGGGGGGAGAGCTCCTACAATGAGCAGTTCTTC
CDR3 protein: CASKRWGESSYNEQFF

CDR3 length: 12
V gene: TRBV9
clone size: -
J gene: TRBJ1-1
D gene: -
CDR3 DNA: TGTGCCAGCAACAGAGGGGGGACTGAAGCTTTCTTT
CDR3 protein: CASNRGGTEAFF

CDR3 length: 16
V gene: TRBV7-8
clone size: -
J gene: TRBJ1-1
D gene: TRBD1
CDR3 DNA: TGTGCCAGCAGCGCAGAAGACAGGGTTGTCGGCACTGAAGCTTTCTTT
CDR3 protein: CASSAEDRVVGTEAFF

CDR3 length: 16
V gene: TRBV5-1
clone size: -
J gene: TRBJ2-5
D gene: TRBD1
CDR3 DNA: TGCGCCAGCAGTTCGTGGGGACAGGGGGCGAGGGAGACCCAGTACTTC
CDR3 protein: CASSSWGQGARETQYF

CDR3 length: 15
V gene: TRBV19
clone size: -
J gene: TRBJ2-1
D gene: -
CDR3 DNA: TGTGCCAGTAGTCGGGGCAGGGAGCCCCCGGGTGAGCAGTTCTTC
CDR3 protein: CASSRGREPPGEQFF

CDR3 length: 14
V gene: TRBV4-3
clone size: -
J gene: TRBJ1-3
D gene: -
CDR3 DNA: TGCGCCAGCAGTTCGGTCAGCTCTGGAAACACCATATATTTT
CDR3 protein: CASSSVSSGNTIYF

CDR3 length: 14
V gene: TRBV4-2
clone size: few
J gene: TRBJ1-5
D gene: -
CDR3 DNA: TGTGCCAGCAGCCAAGAGCAGGGAGAAGGGCCCCAGCATTTT
CDR3 protein: CASSQEQGEGPQHF

CDR3 length: 14
V gene: TRBV27
clone size: few
J gene: TRBJ2-5
D gene: -
CDR3 DNA: TGTGCCAGCAGCAAGGGGGGGCCGGGGGAGACCCAGTACTTC
CDR3 protein: CASSKGGPGETQYF

CDR3 length: 16
V gene: TRBV13
clone size: -
J gene: TRBJ2-2
D gene: TRBD1
CDR3 DNA: TGTGCCAGCAGCTTAGTGGGACAGGGGTACACCGGGGAGCTGTTTTTT
CDR3 protein: CASSLVGQGYTGELFF

CDR3 length: 15
V gene: TRBV30
clone size: -
J gene: TRBJ1-4
D gene: TRBD1
CDR3 DNA: TGTGCCTGGAGCAAGGGTCAGGGGGCAGGTGAAAAACTGTTTTTT
CDR3 protein: CAWSKGQGAGEKLFF

CDR3 length: 15
V gene: TRBV6-5
clone size: -
J gene: TRBJ2-2
D gene: TRBD2
CDR3 DNA: TGTGCCAGCAGTCGGACTAGCGGGGGCAGCCGGGAGCTGTTTTTT
CDR3 protein: CASSRTSGGSRELFF

CDR3 length: 11
V gene: TRBV23-1
clone size: -
J gene: TRBJ1-2
D gene: -
CDR3 DNA: TGCGCCAGCAGTCAATCGGACGGCTACACCTTC
CDR3 protein: CASSQSDGYTF

CDR3 length: 13
V gene: TRBV28
clone size: -
J gene: TRBJ2-3
D gene: -
CDR3 DNA: TGTGCCAGCAGTCCCGGAGGCACAGATACGCAGTATTTT
CDR3 protein: CASSPGGTDTQYF

CDR3 length: 13
V gene: TRBV12-5
clone size: -
J gene: TRBJ1-1
D gene: -
CDR3 DNA: TGTGCTAGTGGTTGGGCCGGGGGCGGTGAAGCTTTCTTT
CDR3 protein: CASGWAGGGEAFF

CDR3 length: 14
V gene: TRBV25-1
clone size: -
J gene: TRBJ2-2
D gene: -
CDR3 DNA: TGTGCCAGCAGAAAAAGTCGGGAGACCGGGGAGCTGTTTTTT
CDR3 protein: CASRKSRETGELFF

CDR3 length: 17
V gene: TRBV5-1
clone size: -
J gene: TRBJ1-1
D gene: -
CDR3 DNA: TGCGCCAGCAGCTTGTCGATAGAGTCTAGGTTGAACACTGAAGCTTTCTTT
CDR3 protein: CASSLSIESRLNTEAFF

CDR3 length: 16
V gene: TRBV7-9
clone size: -
J gene: TRBJ2-7
D gene: TRBD2
CDR3 DNA: TGTGCCAGCAGCACAATACTAGCGGGAGCCAGCGACGAGCAGTACTTC
CDR3 protein: CASSTILAGASDEQYF

CDR3 length: 14
V gene: TRBV5-1
clone size: -
J gene: TRBJ2-3
D gene: -
CDR3 DNA: TGCGCCAGCAGCTTGTATTACCAACCAGATACGCAGTATTTT
CDR3 protein: CASSLYYQPDTQYF

CDR3 length: 14
V gene: TRBV27
clone size: -
J gene: TRBJ2-7
D gene: -
CDR3 DNA: TGTGCCAGCAGTGTTGACGGGATTATCTACGAGCAGTACTTC
CDR3 protein: CASSVDGIIYEQYF

CDR3 length: 12
V gene: TRBV2
clone size: -
J gene: TRBJ2-7
D gene: -
CDR3 DNA: TGTGCCAGCATCCTACAGGGCTACGAGCAGTACTTC
CDR3 protein: CASILQGYEQYF